This record concerns one TCR beta chain sequence. Its antigen is as yet unknown. The data were obtained in a study of cytomegalovirus exposure and HLA in healthy donors. V lost 3 bases to trimming and J lost 5 bases; unmatched junction nucleotides: 9. Germline loops: CDR1 MGHDK, CDR2 SYGVNS. The CDR3 length is 15 residues. Whole-study results and caveats: TCR beta sequences reportedly predicted most subjects' HLA-A and HLA-B alleles accurately.

The PCR contained 60 Vbeta and 13 Jbeta primers. TCRdb keeps only in-frame clones here, not all; method: immunoSEQ multiplex PCR. Of 80,000 to 95,000 clones detected, 60% to 85% appear once; the ten largest clones hold 5.5% to 6%. The source material was PBMCs. This chain joins TRBV25-1 and TRBJ1-2; 7 nucleotides match TRBD1. This clonotype was sampled from a man aged 18 to 30 in good health and CMV-seropositive. The CDR3 protein is CASSDAGGVPYGYTF. The DNA for the CDR3 is TGTGCCAGCAGTGATGCAGGGGGAGTTCCTTATGGCTACACCTTC.